This TCR beta chain was recovered during a study of blood T cell repertoires in COVID-19. Donors were grouped by their self-reported clinical history. For recovered donors of Cohort 3, there were two negative PCRs, clearance, or symptom resolution. V was trimmed by 3 bases and J by 4 bases, leaving 24 bases between them. CDR3 length equals 18 residues. In germline, CDR1 is SGHVS, CDR2 FQNEAQ. The method was immunoSEQ multiplex PCR; TCRdb's version includes in-frame clones alone and lacks a portion of them. The table has about 220,000 clones, 65% to 85% seen once; the top ten hold roughly 3.5%. Sequenced input: PBMCs or T cells enriched from blood (not recorded which). This sequence originates from a woman aged 55-69 years who had recovered from COVID-19. The chain is built from TRBV7-8 and TRBJ1-2; perhaps TRBD1 as D (6 bases). DNA of the CDR3: TGTGCCAGCAGCTTTTCAGGCGTAACATCCGGGGGGCCCTATGGCTACACCTTC. As protein: CASSFSGVTSGGPYGYTF.